A selection of T cell receptor beta chains follows, all from one sample in a study of regulatory T cells in long-lasting Graves disease. TCRdb called the multiplex PCR reads again in MiXCR, with one record for every CDR3 protein. The sample includes about 290,000 distinct CDR3 sequences, around 21% of them seen just once. This specimen consisted of peripheral blood mononuclear cells (PBMCs), obtained when the disease was refractory, from a patient treated with antithyroid drugs. Receptors originate from a female donor with Graves disease. Both conserved end residues are part of each CDR3. D genes are given only for firm matches. Size tells how often a clone was seen (once, few, many) or the class of an expanded clone, and some rows leave it out.

cdr3_nt: TGCAGTGCTACACAGTTACAGGGGAATAATTCACCCCTCCACTTT
cdr3_aa: CSATQLQGNNSPLHF
d_call: TRBD1
v_call: TRBV20-1
clone_size: few
j_call: TRBJ1-6

cdr3_nt: TGCGCCAGCAGTGGCTCCGGGACCTTCAACACCGGGGAGCTGTTTTTT
cdr3_aa: CASSGSGTFNTGELFF
d_call: NA
v_call: TRBV5-1
clone_size: few
j_call: TRBJ2-2

cdr3_nt: TGTGCCAGCAGTTACTCGAAATCGGGACCCCCAGCCGGGGAGCTGTTTTTT
cdr3_aa: CASSYSKSGPPAGELFF
d_call: NA
v_call: TRBV6-2/TRBV6-3
clone_size: many
j_call: TRBJ2-2

cdr3_nt: TGTGCCATCAGCCTCGGGACTAGCGGGAGGGCCAATGAGCAGTTCTTC
cdr3_aa: CAISLGTSGRANEQFF
d_call: TRBD2
v_call: TRBV10-3
clone_size: NA
j_call: TRBJ2-1

cdr3_nt: TGTGCCAGCGTTACAGGGCCCGGGGTCTTAGGCTACACCTTC
cdr3_aa: CASVTGPGVLGYTF
d_call: NA
v_call: TRBV6-5
clone_size: NA
j_call: TRBJ1-2

cdr3_nt: TGTGCCAGCAGTTTAGGTATAGGGACGGCCCTCCACTTT
cdr3_aa: CASSLGIGTALHF
d_call: NA
v_call: TRBV27
clone_size: NA
j_call: TRBJ1-6

cdr3_nt: TGTGCCAGTAGCGAGGCGGGAGCATCCACCGGGGAGCTGTTTTTT
cdr3_aa: CASSEAGASTGELFF
d_call: TRBD2
v_call: TRBV19
clone_size: NA
j_call: TRBJ2-2

cdr3_nt: TGCGCCAGCAGCCAAGATCGGGACAGGGGGGGCAATCAGCCCCAGCATTTT
cdr3_aa: CASSQDRDRGGNQPQHF
d_call: TRBD1
v_call: TRBV4-1
clone_size: few
j_call: TRBJ1-5

cdr3_nt: TGTGCCAGCAGTCCCTCCTTAACAGGCTCCCCAAGCGGCTACACCTTC
cdr3_aa: CASSPSLTGSPSGYTF
d_call: NA
v_call: TRBV27
clone_size: many
j_call: TRBJ1-2

cdr3_nt: TGCAGTGCTAGGGCCGTTTTGACTAGCGGGAGGCGTTACAATGAGCAGTTCTTC
cdr3_aa: CSARAVLTSGRRYNEQFF
d_call: TRBD2
v_call: TRBV20-1
clone_size: few
j_call: TRBJ2-1

cdr3_nt: TGTGCCAGCAAGGGGACTAACCCTACTAAGACCCAGTACTTC
cdr3_aa: CASKGTNPTKTQYF
d_call: TRBD2
v_call: TRBV2
clone_size: many
j_call: TRBJ2-5

cdr3_nt: TGTGCCAGCAGTCCGGGGACAGGGCCATTGGGTGGCTACACCTTC
cdr3_aa: CASSPGTGPLGGYTF
d_call: TRBD1
v_call: TRBV12-3/TRBV12-4
clone_size: many
j_call: TRBJ1-2

cdr3_nt: TGTGCCAGCAGCCCACTAGCGAGGACAGATACGCAGTATTTT
cdr3_aa: CASSPLARTDTQYF
d_call: TRBD2
v_call: TRBV28
clone_size: NA
j_call: TRBJ2-3

cdr3_nt: TGTGCCAGCAGTTTCTCCGAATATGGCTACACCTTC
cdr3_aa: CASSFSEYGYTF
d_call: NA
v_call: TRBV28
clone_size: NA
j_call: TRBJ1-2

cdr3_nt: TGCAGTGCTAGCGTCTCCACAGGGGGCTATAGCAATCAGCCCCAGCATTTT
cdr3_aa: CSASVSTGGYSNQPQHF
d_call: TRBD1
v_call: TRBV20-1
clone_size: many
j_call: TRBJ1-5

cdr3_nt: TGTGCCACCAGTGACGCCGGGACAGGGGACGGGGCCAACGTCCTGACTTTC
cdr3_aa: CATSDAGTGDGANVLTF
d_call: TRBD1
v_call: TRBV24-1
clone_size: many
j_call: TRBJ2-6

cdr3_nt: TGTGCCATCAGTGAGACCGGGGCAACTAATGAAAAACTGTTTTTT
cdr3_aa: CAISETGATNEKLFF
d_call: NA
v_call: TRBV10-3
clone_size: many
j_call: TRBJ1-4

cdr3_nt: TGCAGTGCGGCGGGAGGTTCTTCTGAGACCCAGTACTTC
cdr3_aa: CSAAGGSSETQYF
d_call: TRBD2
v_call: TRBV20-1
clone_size: NA
j_call: TRBJ2-5

cdr3_nt: TGTGCCAGCAGCCTATTTGGGGGCGAGGGCTATGGCTACACCTTC
cdr3_aa: CASSLFGGEGYGYTF
d_call: NA
v_call: TRBV5-6
clone_size: NA
j_call: TRBJ1-2

cdr3_nt: TGCGCCAGCAACGAAGGCCAGGGTTTAAGTGGCTACACCTTC
cdr3_aa: CASNEGQGLSGYTF
d_call: NA
v_call: TRBV5-1
clone_size: NA
j_call: TRBJ1-2

cdr3_nt: TGTGCCAGCTGGGTAGCGGGAGATGTCACCGGGGAGCTGTTTTTT
cdr3_aa: CASWVAGDVTGELFF
d_call: TRBD2
v_call: TRBV2
clone_size: NA
j_call: TRBJ2-2

cdr3_nt: TGTGCCAGCAGCTTTATAACCAAAGAGACCCAGTACTTC
cdr3_aa: CASSFITKETQYF
d_call: NA
v_call: TRBV7-9
clone_size: NA
j_call: TRBJ2-5

cdr3_nt: TGTGCCACCGCTAGCCAGGGGGAAAGCGAGCAGTACTTC
cdr3_aa: CATASQGESEQYF
d_call: TRBD1
v_call: TRBV24-1
clone_size: once
j_call: TRBJ2-7

cdr3_nt: TGTGCCAGCAGTTTCCCAGATCTATACGAGCAGTACTTC
cdr3_aa: CASSFPDLYEQYF
d_call: NA
v_call: TRBV28
clone_size: many
j_call: TRBJ2-7

cdr3_nt: TGTGCCAGCAGCCACCATACGAGGCGGACCGGGGAGCTGTTTTTT
cdr3_aa: CASSHHTRRTGELFF
d_call: NA
v_call: TRBV28
clone_size: few
j_call: TRBJ2-2

cdr3_nt: TGTGCCTGGAACCCTCTAGCGGGAGGGTACGAGCAGTACTTC
cdr3_aa: CAWNPLAGGYEQYF
d_call: TRBD2
v_call: TRBV30
clone_size: few
j_call: TRBJ2-7

cdr3_nt: TGTGCCAGCAGTTTAGCCCGAGGGGGAACAGATACGCAGTATTTT
cdr3_aa: CASSLARGGTDTQYF
d_call: NA
v_call: TRBV28
clone_size: NA
j_call: TRBJ2-3

cdr3_nt: TGTGCCAGCAGCGTAGGCCCCCAGGGGTTCGAGCAGTACTTC
cdr3_aa: CASSVGPQGFEQYF
d_call: NA
v_call: TRBV9
clone_size: NA
j_call: TRBJ2-7

cdr3_nt: TGCAGTGCTAGTAACAGGCGGGTCTATGGCTACACCTTC
cdr3_aa: CSASNRRVYGYTF
d_call: NA
v_call: TRBV20-1
clone_size: NA
j_call: TRBJ1-2

cdr3_nt: TGTGCCAGCAGCATATACCGGGACTCAAGCTACGAGCAGTACTTC
cdr3_aa: CASSIYRDSSYEQYF
d_call: NA
v_call: TRBV7-9
clone_size: few
j_call: TRBJ2-7

cdr3_nt: TGTGCCAGCAGCGGACAGGGGGGGAACACTGAAGCTTTCTTT
cdr3_aa: CASSGQGGNTEAFF
d_call: TRBD1
v_call: TRBV27
clone_size: few
j_call: TRBJ1-1

cdr3_nt: TGTGCCAGCAGTTTACGACCTCCTACCGCGAACGAGCAGTACTTC
cdr3_aa: CASSLRPPTANEQYF
d_call: NA
v_call: TRBV28
clone_size: many
j_call: TRBJ2-7

cdr3_nt: TGTGCCAGTAGTGGGGACGCTTCATACGAGCAGTACTTC
cdr3_aa: CASSGDASYEQYF
d_call: NA
v_call: TRBV19
clone_size: NA
j_call: TRBJ2-7

cdr3_nt: TGTGCCTGCAGGGGCGATGGGACTGAAGCTTTCTTT
cdr3_aa: CACRGDGTEAFF
d_call: NA
v_call: TRBV3-1
clone_size: many
j_call: TRBJ1-1

cdr3_nt: TGTGCCAGCTCACCTATCCGACGAAACACCATATATTTT
cdr3_aa: CASSPIRRNTIYF
d_call: NA
v_call: TRBV18
clone_size: few
j_call: TRBJ1-3

cdr3_nt: TGTGCCAGCAGTTACGAGTCCGGGGAGCTGTTTTTT
cdr3_aa: CASSYESGELFF
d_call: NA
v_call: TRBV6-2/TRBV6-3
clone_size: NA
j_call: TRBJ2-2

cdr3_nt: TGCGCCAGCAGCCAAGCGTCGTACAGGCCCCGCGGAGCTTTCTTT
cdr3_aa: CASSQASYRPRGAFF
d_call: NA
v_call: TRBV4-1
clone_size: NA
j_call: TRBJ1-1

cdr3_nt: TGTGCCAGCAGTTGGTTTAGCTCAGGGAATGAGCAGTTCTTC
cdr3_aa: CASSWFSSGNEQFF
d_call: NA
v_call: TRBV28
clone_size: NA
j_call: TRBJ2-1

cdr3_nt: TGTGCCAGCAGTCATTCCGGGACCGGCTACGAGCAGTACTTC
cdr3_aa: CASSHSGTGYEQYF
d_call: NA
v_call: TRBV7-9
clone_size: NA
j_call: TRBJ2-7

cdr3_nt: TGCAGTGCCCCGACTGCGAGCTCCTATAATTCACCCCTCCACTTT
cdr3_aa: CSAPTASSYNSPLHF
d_call: NA
v_call: TRBV20-1
clone_size: few
j_call: TRBJ1-6

cdr3_nt: TGTGCCACCAGCAGAGGGTTTCTCGGGACTCCAGGGGAGCAGTACTTC
cdr3_aa: CATSRGFLGTPGEQYF
d_call: NA
v_call: TRBV15
clone_size: NA
j_call: TRBJ2-7

cdr3_nt: TGTGCCAGCAGCCCCGCCGCGACGGAAGAGACCCAGTACTTC
cdr3_aa: CASSPAATEETQYF
d_call: NA
v_call: TRBV7-9
clone_size: many
j_call: TRBJ2-5

cdr3_nt: TGTGCCAGCAGCGCCTGGAACTACGAGCAGTACTTC
cdr3_aa: CASSAWNYEQYF
d_call: NA
v_call: TRBV13
clone_size: few
j_call: TRBJ2-7

cdr3_nt: TGTGCCAGCAGTTACGCCGAACCAAACACTGAAGCTTTCTTT
cdr3_aa: CASSYAEPNTEAFF
d_call: NA
v_call: TRBV6-9
clone_size: many
j_call: TRBJ1-1

cdr3_nt: TGCGCCAGCAGCCGGGTCGTTGGGGCCAACGTCCTGACTTTC
cdr3_aa: CASSRVVGANVLTF
d_call: NA
v_call: TRBV5-1
clone_size: NA
j_call: TRBJ2-6

cdr3_nt: TGCGCCAGCAGCTTGGACGAGACCCAACCCCTCCACTTT
cdr3_aa: CASSLDETQPLHF
d_call: NA
v_call: TRBV5-1
clone_size: NA
j_call: TRBJ1-6

cdr3_nt: TGTGCCAGCAGCTCTAGGGACATGAACTATGGCTACACCTTC
cdr3_aa: CASSSRDMNYGYTF
d_call: NA
v_call: TRBV7-9
clone_size: many
j_call: TRBJ1-2

cdr3_nt: TGCAGTGCTAGACTAGCCGACTACGAGCAGTACTTC
cdr3_aa: CSARLADYEQYF
d_call: NA
v_call: TRBV20-1
clone_size: many
j_call: TRBJ2-7